This T cell receptor (beta chain) was captured in a study of cytotoxic CD8 clonotypes in ibrutinib-treated CLL. Study-level background: The study included eleven to twelve relapsed/refractory and around 16 treatment-naive patients; fewer than 18 had IGHV unmutated disease.

For this clone: What it binds is not known.

Germline V gene data show CDR1 as MNHEY and CDR2 as SVGAGI. V lost 0 bases and J lost 9, with 8 bases in between. This CDR3 region has 13 residues. Study conclusions and caveats: Having risen at ibrutinib response, clonality had fallen back toward baseline by progression.

Clones were sequenced by immunoSEQ multiplex PCR, and TCRdb holds only the in-frame ones, with some missing. In the table there are some 17,000 clones, about 61% of which are singletons. The receptor comes from a human donor with chronic lymphocytic leukemia. The rearrangement uses TRBV6-5 and TRBJ2-2; D not resolved. Sequenced material: PBMCs, taken after 12 months of ibrutinib treatment. The CDR3: CASSYSPGRELFF. For the CDR3, the DNA is TGTGCCAGCAGTTACTCTCCGGGTAGGGAGCTGTTTTTT.